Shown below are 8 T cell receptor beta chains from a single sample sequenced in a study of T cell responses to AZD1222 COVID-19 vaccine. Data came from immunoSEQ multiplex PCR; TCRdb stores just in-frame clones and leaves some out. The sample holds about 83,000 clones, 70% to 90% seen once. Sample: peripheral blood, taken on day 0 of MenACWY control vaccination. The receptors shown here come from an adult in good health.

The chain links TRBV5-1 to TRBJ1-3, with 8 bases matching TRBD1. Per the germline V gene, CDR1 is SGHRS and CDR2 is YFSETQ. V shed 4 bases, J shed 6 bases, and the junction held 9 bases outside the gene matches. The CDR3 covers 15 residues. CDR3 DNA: TGCGCCAGCAGCCCGGGGACAGGTGGTGCAAACACCATATATTTT. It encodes CASSPGTGGANTIYF. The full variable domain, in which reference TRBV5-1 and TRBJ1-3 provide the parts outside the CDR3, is KAGVTQTPRYLIKTRGQQVTLSCSPISGHRSVSWYQQTPGQGLQFLFEYFSETQRNKGNFPGRFSGRQFSNSRSEMNVSTLELGDSALYLCASSPGTGGANTIYFGEGSWLTVV.

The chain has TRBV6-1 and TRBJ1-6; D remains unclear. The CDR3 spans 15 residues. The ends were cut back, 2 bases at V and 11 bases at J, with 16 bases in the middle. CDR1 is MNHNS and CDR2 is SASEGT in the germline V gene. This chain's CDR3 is CASSEWVDNWPPLHF. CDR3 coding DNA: TGTGCCAGCAGTGAATGGGTTGATAATTGGCCACCCCTCCACTTT.

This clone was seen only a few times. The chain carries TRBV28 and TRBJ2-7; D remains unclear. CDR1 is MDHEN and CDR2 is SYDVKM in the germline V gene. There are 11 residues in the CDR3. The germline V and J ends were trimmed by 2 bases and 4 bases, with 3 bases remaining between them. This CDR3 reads CASSLAYEQYF. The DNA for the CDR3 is TGTGCCAGCAGTTTAGCGTACGAGCAGTACTTC.

DNA of the CDR3: TGCGCCAGCAGCCAAGCCCTGGTACCCTCTGGAAACACCATATATTTT. Translation: CASSQALVPSGNTIYF. J is TRBJ1-3 and V is TRBV4-1; D gene unclear. Germline assignment: CDR1 MGHRA and CDR2 YSYEKL. V shed 1 base and J shed 0 bases, with 10 bases lying between them. The CDR3 loop spans 16 amino acids.

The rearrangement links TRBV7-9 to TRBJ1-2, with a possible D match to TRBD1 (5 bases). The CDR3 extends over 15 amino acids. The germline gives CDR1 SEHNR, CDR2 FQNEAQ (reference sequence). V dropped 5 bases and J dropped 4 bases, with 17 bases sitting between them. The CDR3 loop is CASSPGSGSGYGYTF. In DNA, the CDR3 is TGTGCCAGCAGCCCAGGCTCAGGGTCTGGCTATGGCTACACCTTC.

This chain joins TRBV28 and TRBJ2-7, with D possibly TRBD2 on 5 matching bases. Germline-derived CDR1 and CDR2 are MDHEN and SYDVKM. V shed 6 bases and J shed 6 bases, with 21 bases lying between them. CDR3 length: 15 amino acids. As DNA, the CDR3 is TGTGCCAGCAGCAAGGCCCGAACCGGGGTATCCGAGCAGTACTTC. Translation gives CASSKARTGVSEQYF.

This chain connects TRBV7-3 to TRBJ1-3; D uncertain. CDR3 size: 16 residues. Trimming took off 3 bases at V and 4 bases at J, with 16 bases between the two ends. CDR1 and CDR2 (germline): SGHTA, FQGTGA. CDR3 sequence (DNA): TGTGCCAGCAGCTTTCCTACCGGGAGCGAAGGAAACACCATATATTTT. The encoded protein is CASSFPTGSEGNTIYF.

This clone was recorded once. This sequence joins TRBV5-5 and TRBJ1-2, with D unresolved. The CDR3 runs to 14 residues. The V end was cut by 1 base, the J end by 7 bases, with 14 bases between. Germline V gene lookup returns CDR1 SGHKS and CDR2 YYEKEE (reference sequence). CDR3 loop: CASSLTAVGGGYTF. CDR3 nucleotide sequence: TGTGCCAGCAGCTTGACGGCGGTGGGTGGTGGCTACACCTTC.